The clone carrying this TCR beta chain appeared once. The antigen is unknown. Unexposed donor CD4+ T cells date from about 2010-2018, before the COVID-19 pandemic. Isolation of CD4+ T cells took place after approximately 11 days in culture. As cell numbers allowed, unexposed-donor CD4+ T cells faced SARS-CoV-2 S/N and four cold-coronavirus spikes. The data were obtained in a study of CD4 T cells in relation to SARS-CoV-2 and coronaviruses. Study overall: PBMCs were cultured with antigen for about eleven days before TCR beta sequencing.

Whole-study findings and limits: No donor gave both pre-pandemic and post-infection samples.

Repertoires were generated with immunoSEQ multiplex PCR, while TCRdb's copy carries only in-frame clones and drops some. The sample lists about 21,000 clones, around three quarters occurring once. The V gene lost 8 bases and the J gene lost 0 bases, with 8 bases spanning the gap. This CDR3 contains 14 residues. CDR1 is SEHNR, CDR2 FQNEAQ, per germline (reference sequence). Sample: CD4+ T cells from PBMCs, cultured in vitro. The chain has TRBV7-9 and TRBJ2-6; the D is unclear. The sequence was collected from a human donor in good health. The CDR3 reads CASLKDSGANVLTF. In DNA, the CDR3 is TGTGCCAGCCTAAAAGACTCTGGGGCCAACGTCCTGACTTTC. Full variable domain (missing parts from reference TRBV7-9 and TRBJ2-6): DTGVSQNPRHKITKRGQNVTFRCDPISEHNRLYWYRQTLGQGPEFLTYFQNEAQLEKSRLLSDRFSAERPKGSFSTLEIQRTEQGDSAMYLCASLKDSGANVLTFGAGSRLTVL.